A selection of T cell receptor beta chains follows, all from one sample in a study of T cell responses to AZD1222 COVID-19 vaccine. Sequenced by immunoSEQ multiplex PCR; TCRdb stores in-frame clones only, minus some. Among about 89,000 clones listed, about 86% were seen once. Sequencing used peripheral blood, obtained 28 days after the second AZD1222 dose. The receptors were sampled from an adult who received the AZD1222 COVID-19 vaccine. Both conserved end residues are part of each CDR3. Each record gives: J gene, clone size, V gene, D gene, CDR3 protein, CDR3 DNA. A D gene is named only where the DNA matches it firmly. Where a row states a size, it is once, few, many or the class of an expanded clone; other rows omit it.

>TRBJ2-1|.|TRBV30|TRBD2
CAWSGASGGRSSYNEQFF
TGTGCCTGGAGTGGGGCTAGCGGGGGCCGGAGCTCCTACAATGAGCAGTTCTTC
>TRBJ2-7|.|TRBV5-5|.
CASSRTGQPLLYEQYF
TGTGCCAGCAGCCGAACCGGACAGCCCCTTTTATACGAGCAGTACTTC
>TRBJ1-1|.|TRBV3-1/TRBV3-2|.
CASSQETEAFF
TGTGCCAGCAGCCAGGAAACTGAAGCTTTCTTT
>TRBJ1-6|.|TRBV19|.
CATSTGHNSPLHF
TGTGCCACATCTACAGGTCATAATTCACCCCTCCACTTT
>TRBJ1-1|.|TRBV5-1|.
CASSLEGRIMGPEAFF
TGCGCCAGCAGCTTGGAGGGGAGAATAATGGGCCCTGAAGCTTTCTTT
>TRBJ2-2|few|TRBV5-4|.
CASSLPLNTGELFF
TGTGCCAGCAGCTTGCCACTGAACACCGGGGAGCTGTTTTTT
>TRBJ2-1|.|TRBV7-9|.
CASSFNTENEQFF
TGTGCCAGCAGCTTCAACACCGAGAATGAGCAGTTCTTC
>TRBJ1-4|.|TRBV28|.
CASSWGREKLFF
TGTGCCAGCAGTTGGGGGAGGGAAAAACTGTTTTTT
>TRBJ1-5|.|TRBV6-1|.
CASSEVQPQHF
TGTGCCAGCAGTGAAGTCCAGCCCCAGCATTTT
>TRBJ2-7|.|TRBV7-9|TRBD2
CASSFRRTSGTYEQYF
TGTGCCAGCAGCTTTCGCCGGACTAGCGGGACCTACGAGCAGTACTTC
>TRBJ2-5|.|TRBV10-3|TRBD2
CAISDPRLAGGPRETQYF
TGTGCCATCAGTGACCCCAGACTAGCGGGGGGGCCCCGAGAGACCCAGTACTTC
>TRBJ1-2|.|TRBV3-1/TRBV3-2|.
CASSSQGTYGYTF
TGTGCCAGCAGCTCACAGGGTACCTATGGCTACACCTTC
>TRBJ2-3|once|TRBV4-1|.
CASSQEHLGDTQYF
TGCGCCAGCAGCCAAGAACACCTCGGAGATACGCAGTATTTT
>TRBJ2-5|.|TRBV4-3|TRBD1
CASSQVGRRSGGRETQYF
TGCGCCAGCAGCCAAGTTGGGCGCCGATCAGGGGGCCGGGAGACCCAGTACTTC
>TRBJ2-2|.|TRBV6-5|TRBD1
CASRGTGVTGELFF
TGTGCCAGCCGGGGGACAGGGGTCACCGGGGAGCTGTTTTTT
>TRBJ2-7|few|TRBV11-2|.
CASSLAVFAEQYF
TGTGCCAGCAGCTTAGCGGTGTTTGCCGAGCAGTACTTC
>TRBJ2-7|.|TRBV5-1|TRBD1
CASRSGQGNSYEQYF
TGCGCCAGCAGATCGGGACAGGGGAATTCCTACGAGCAGTACTTC
>TRBJ2-7|.|TRBV6-5|TRBD1
CASSPTGSPYEQYF
TGTGCCAGCAGCCCGACAGGGAGCCCCTACGAGCAGTACTTC
>TRBJ1-5|.|TRBV28|.
CASSPQGYNQPQHF
TGTGCCAGCAGTCCACAGGGATACAATCAGCCCCAGCATTTT
>TRBJ2-5|.|TRBV7-6|.
CASSPGTQETQYF
TGTGCCAGCAGCCCAGGGACCCAAGAGACCCAGTACTTC
>TRBJ2-1|.|TRBV9|.
CASSETVGPTNEQFF
TGTGCCAGCAGTGAAACAGTGGGCCCTACTAATGAGCAGTTCTTC
>TRBJ2-3|few|TRBV9|.
CASSVVGVTSTDTQYF
TGTGCCAGCAGCGTAGTCGGGGTTACTAGCACAGATACGCAGTATTTT
>TRBJ2-1|once|TRBV7-2|.
CASSLEGTRNEQFF
TGTGCCAGCAGCTTAGAAGGTACCAGGAATGAGCAGTTCTTC
>TRBJ1-5|.|TRBV6-2/TRBV6-3|.
CASSYDHSNQPQHF
TGTGCCAGCAGTTACGACCATAGCAATCAGCCCCAGCATTTT
>TRBJ2-3|.|TRBV5-1|TRBD2
CASSSAGVADTQYF
TGCGCCAGCAGCTCGGCGGGAGTGGCAGATACGCAGTATTTT
>TRBJ2-7|.|TRBV27|.
CASTLLGGSSYEQYF
TGTGCCAGCACCCTATTGGGGGGTAGCTCCTACGAGCAGTACTTC
>TRBJ2-5|.|TRBV11-1|.
CASSLAKKSNQETQYF
TGTGCCAGCAGCTTAGCGAAAAAGTCCAACCAAGAGACCCAGTACTTC
>TRBJ1-1|.|TRBV5-1|TRBD1
CASSSQGPGQGAEAFF
TGCGCCAGCAGCTCCCAAGGACCGGGACAGGGCGCTGAAGCTTTCTTT
>TRBJ2-5|.|TRBV7-2|.
CASSRQGGRETQYF
TGTGCCAGCAGCCGCCAGGGGGGGAGAGAGACCCAGTACTTC
>TRBJ1-5|few|TRBV3-1/TRBV3-2|.
CASSQGSGSQPQHF
TGTGCCAGCAGCCAAGGTTCGGGTTCTCAGCCCCAGCATTTT
>TRBJ2-7|.|TRBV7-2|TRBD1
CASTLDRAGEQYF
TGTGCCAGCACCCTGGACAGGGCGGGCGAGCAGTACTTC
>TRBJ1-5|.|TRBV6-2/TRBV6-3|TRBD1
CASSLQGKGNQPQHF
TGTGCCAGCAGTCTACAGGGGAAGGGTAATCAGCCCCAGCATTTT
>TRBJ2-1|.|TRBV28|.
CASTQLEGGSYNEQFF
TGTGCCAGCACACAATTGGAGGGGGGCTCCTACAATGAGCAGTTCTTC
>TRBJ1-2|.|TRBV5-1|TRBD1
CASSGTGAYGYTF
TGCGCCAGCAGCGGGACAGGGGCATATGGCTACACCTTC
>TRBJ1-2|.|TRBV28|TRBD1
CASYTPGQAGYTF
TGTGCCAGCTATACCCCCGGACAGGCTGGCTACACCTTC
>TRBJ2-3|.|TRBV4-2|TRBD2
CASSQDPAGGPGDTQYF
TGTGCCAGCAGCCAAGACCCAGCGGGAGGGCCGGGAGATACGCAGTATTTT
>TRBJ1-6|.|TRBV7-9|.
CASCRQDNSPLHF
TGTGCCAGCTGTCGACAGGACAATTCACCCCTCCACTTT
>TRBJ2-7|.|TRBV19|.
CATRSGGAWEQYF
TGTGCCACCCGGAGTGGAGGGGCATGGGAGCAGTACTTC
>TRBJ1-6|.|TRBV18|TRBD1
CASSEGGDNSPLHF
TGTGCCAGCTCAGAAGGGGGCGATAATTCACCCCTCCACTTT
>TRBJ2-1|.|TRBV5-1|TRBD2
CASSFTTSGGWNEQFF
TGCGCCAGCAGCTTCACGACTAGCGGGGGGTGGAATGAGCAGTTCTTC
>TRBJ1-4|.|TRBV7-2|.
CASSLALRTTNEKLFF
TGTGCCAGCAGCTTAGCGCTTAGGACAACTAATGAAAAACTGTTTTTT
>TRBJ2-1|.|TRBV4-3|TRBD2
CASSQVAGGNNEQFF
TGCGCCAGCAGCCAAGTTGCGGGAGGGAACAATGAGCAGTTCTTC
>TRBJ2-4|.|TRBV7-3|.
CASSLKGSHIQYF
TGTGCCAGCAGCTTAAAGGGTAGTCACATTCAGTACTTC
>TRBJ1-5|.|TRBV19|.
CASSNWEPSNQPQHF
TGTGCCAGTAGTAATTGGGAACCGAGCAATCAGCCCCAGCATTTT
>TRBJ1-5|.|TRBV4-1|TRBD1
CASSQDLSGPGGQPQHF
TGCGCCAGCAGCCAAGATCTGTCTGGCCCAGGGGGTCAGCCCCAGCATTTT
>TRBJ2-7|few|TRBV7-2|TRBD2
CASSPTTSVIHEQYF
TGTGCCAGCAGCCCTACGACTAGCGTCATCCACGAGCAGTACTTC
>TRBJ1-4|.|TRBV5-1|TRBD1
CASRETGTLLMRSEKLFF
TGCGCCAGCAGAGAGACAGGGACTTTATTAATGAGGTCCGAAAAACTGTTTTTT
>TRBJ2-3|.|TRBV10-3|.
CAIRGTVSTDTQYF
TGTGCCATCAGGGGGACCGTCAGCACAGATACGCAGTATTTT
>TRBJ2-6|.|TRBV21-1|.
CASSTSGGPSSGANVLTF
TGTGCCAGCAGCACTAGCGGGGGTCCATCCTCTGGGGCCAACGTCCTGACTTTC